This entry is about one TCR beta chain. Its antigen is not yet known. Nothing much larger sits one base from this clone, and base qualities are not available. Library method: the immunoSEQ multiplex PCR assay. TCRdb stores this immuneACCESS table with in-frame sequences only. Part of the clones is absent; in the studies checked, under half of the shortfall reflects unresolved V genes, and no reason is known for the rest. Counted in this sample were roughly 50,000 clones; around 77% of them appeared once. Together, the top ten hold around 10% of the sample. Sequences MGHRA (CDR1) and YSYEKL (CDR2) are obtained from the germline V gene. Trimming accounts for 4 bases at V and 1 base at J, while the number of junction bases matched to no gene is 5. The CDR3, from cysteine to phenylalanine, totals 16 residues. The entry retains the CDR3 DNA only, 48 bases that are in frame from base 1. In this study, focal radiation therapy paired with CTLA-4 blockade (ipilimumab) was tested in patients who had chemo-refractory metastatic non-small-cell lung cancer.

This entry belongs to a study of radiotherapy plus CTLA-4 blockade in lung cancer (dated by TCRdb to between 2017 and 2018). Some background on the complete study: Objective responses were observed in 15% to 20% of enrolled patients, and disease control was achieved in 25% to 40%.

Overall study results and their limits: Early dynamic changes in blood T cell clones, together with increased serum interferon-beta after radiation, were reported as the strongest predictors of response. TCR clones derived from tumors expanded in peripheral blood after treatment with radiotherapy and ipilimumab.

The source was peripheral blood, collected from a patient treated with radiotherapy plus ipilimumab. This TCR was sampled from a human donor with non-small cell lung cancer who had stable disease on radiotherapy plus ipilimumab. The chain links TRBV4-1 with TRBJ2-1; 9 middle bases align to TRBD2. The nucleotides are TGCGCCAGCAGCCGCCTGCTAGCGGGGTCCTACAATGAGCAGTTCTTC. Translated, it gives CASSRLLAGSYNEQFF.